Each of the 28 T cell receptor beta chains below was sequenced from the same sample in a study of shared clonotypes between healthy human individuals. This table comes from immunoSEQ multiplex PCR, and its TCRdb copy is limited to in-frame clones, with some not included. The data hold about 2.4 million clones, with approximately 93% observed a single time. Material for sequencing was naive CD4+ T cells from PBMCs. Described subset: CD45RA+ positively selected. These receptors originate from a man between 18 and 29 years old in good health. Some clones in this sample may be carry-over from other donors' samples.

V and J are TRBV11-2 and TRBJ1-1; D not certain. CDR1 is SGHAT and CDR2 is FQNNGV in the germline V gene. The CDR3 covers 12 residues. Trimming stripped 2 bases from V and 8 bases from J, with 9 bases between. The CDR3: CASSLLQSEAFF. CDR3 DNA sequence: TGTGCCAGCAGCTTATTGCAGTCAGAAGCTTTCTTT.

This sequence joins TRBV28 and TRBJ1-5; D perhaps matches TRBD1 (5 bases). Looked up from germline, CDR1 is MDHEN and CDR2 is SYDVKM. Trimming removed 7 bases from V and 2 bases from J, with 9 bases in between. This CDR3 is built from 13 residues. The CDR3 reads CASMGRRNQPQHF. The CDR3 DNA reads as TGTGCCAGCATGGGACGTCGCAATCAGCCCCAGCATTTT.

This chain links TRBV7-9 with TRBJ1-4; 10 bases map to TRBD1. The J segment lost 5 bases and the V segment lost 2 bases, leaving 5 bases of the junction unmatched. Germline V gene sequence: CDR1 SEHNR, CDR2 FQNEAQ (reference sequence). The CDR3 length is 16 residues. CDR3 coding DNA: TGTGCCAGCAGCTTACACCGGGACAGGGGAAATGAAAAACTGTTTTTT. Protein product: CASSLHRDRGNEKLFF.

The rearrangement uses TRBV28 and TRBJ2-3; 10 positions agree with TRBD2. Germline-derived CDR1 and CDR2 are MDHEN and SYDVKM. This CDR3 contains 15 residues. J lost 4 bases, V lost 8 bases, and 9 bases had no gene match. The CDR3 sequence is CASRYVLAGPDTQYF. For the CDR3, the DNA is TGTGCCAGCCGATATGTACTAGCGGGACCAGATACGCAGTATTTT. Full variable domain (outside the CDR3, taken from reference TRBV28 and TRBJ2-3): DVKVTQSSRYLVKRTGEKVFLECVQDMDHENMFWYRQDPGLGLRLIYFSYDVKMKEKGDIPEGYSVSREKKERFSLILESASTNQTSMYLCASRYVLAGPDTQYFGPGTRLTVL.

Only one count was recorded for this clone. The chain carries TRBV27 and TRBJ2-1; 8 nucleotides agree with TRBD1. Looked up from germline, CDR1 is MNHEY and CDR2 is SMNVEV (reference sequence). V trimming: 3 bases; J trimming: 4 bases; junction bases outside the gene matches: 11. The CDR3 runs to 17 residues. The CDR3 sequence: CASSFTWAQGAYNEQFF. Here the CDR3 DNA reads TGTGCCAGCAGTTTCACTTGGGCGCAGGGGGCGTACAATGAGCAGTTCTTC.

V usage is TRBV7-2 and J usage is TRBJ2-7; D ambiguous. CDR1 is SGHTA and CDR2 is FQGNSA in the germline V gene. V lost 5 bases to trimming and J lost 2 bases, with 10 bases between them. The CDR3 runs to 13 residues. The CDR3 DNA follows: TGTGCCAGCAGCCTCAGATCTCCCTACGAGCAGTACTTC. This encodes CASSLRSPYEQYF. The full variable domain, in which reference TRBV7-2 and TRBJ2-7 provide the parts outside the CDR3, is GAGVSQSPSNKVTEKGKDVELRCDPISGHTALYWYRQSLGQGLEFLIYFQGNSAPDKSGLPSDRFSAERTGGSVSTLTIQRTQQEDSAVYLCASSLRSPYEQYFGPGTRLTVT.

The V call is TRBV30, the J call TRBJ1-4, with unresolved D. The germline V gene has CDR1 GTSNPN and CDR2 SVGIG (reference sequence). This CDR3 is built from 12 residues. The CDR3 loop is CARQAENEKLFF. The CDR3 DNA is TGTGCAAGGCAGGCAGAAAATGAAAAACTGTTTTTT.

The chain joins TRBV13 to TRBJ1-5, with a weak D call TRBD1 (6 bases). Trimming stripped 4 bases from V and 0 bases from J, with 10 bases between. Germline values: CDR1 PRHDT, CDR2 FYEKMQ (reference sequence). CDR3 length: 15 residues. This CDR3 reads CASSSRQASNQPQHF. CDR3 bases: TGTGCCAGCAGCTCTAGACAGGCTAGCAATCAGCCCCAGCATTTT.

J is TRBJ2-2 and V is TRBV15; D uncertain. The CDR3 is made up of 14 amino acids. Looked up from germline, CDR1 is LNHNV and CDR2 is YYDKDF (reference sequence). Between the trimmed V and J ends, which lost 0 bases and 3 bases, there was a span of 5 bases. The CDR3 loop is CATSRDKDTGELFF. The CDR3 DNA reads TGTGCCACCAGCAGAGATAAGGACACCGGGGAGCTGTTTTTT.

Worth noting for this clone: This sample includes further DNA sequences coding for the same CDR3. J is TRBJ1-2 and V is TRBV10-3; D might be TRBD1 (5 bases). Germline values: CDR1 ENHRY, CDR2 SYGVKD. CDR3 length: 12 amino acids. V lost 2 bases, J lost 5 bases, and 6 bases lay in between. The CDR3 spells CAISEGGYGYTF. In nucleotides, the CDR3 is TGTGCCATCAGTGAGGGGGGGTATGGCTACACCTTC.

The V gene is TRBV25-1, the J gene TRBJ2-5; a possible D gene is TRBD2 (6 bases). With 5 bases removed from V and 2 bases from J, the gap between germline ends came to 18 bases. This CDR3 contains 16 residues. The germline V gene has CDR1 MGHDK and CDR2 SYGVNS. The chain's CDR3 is CASSPWEVRRQETQYF. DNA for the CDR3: TGTGCCAGCAGTCCCTGGGAGGTTCGCCGTCAAGAGACCCAGTACTTC.

The CDR3 bases are TGTGCCATCAGTGAGTCAGGGTCCGATGAGCAGTTCTTC. Amino acids: CAISESGSDEQFF. This sequence joins TRBV10-3 and TRBJ2-1, with D unresolved. The germline CDR1 and CDR2 sequences are ENHRY and SYGVKD. The CDR3 consists of 13 residues. V was trimmed by 0 bases and J by 8 bases, leaving 8 bases between them.

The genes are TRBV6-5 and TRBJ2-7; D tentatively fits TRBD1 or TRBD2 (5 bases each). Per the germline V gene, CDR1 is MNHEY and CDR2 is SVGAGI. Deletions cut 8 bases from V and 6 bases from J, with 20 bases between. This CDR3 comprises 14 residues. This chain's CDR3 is CASGSPNRGAEQYF. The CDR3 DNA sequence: TGTGCCAGCGGATCGCCCAATAGAGGGGCCGAGCAGTACTTC.

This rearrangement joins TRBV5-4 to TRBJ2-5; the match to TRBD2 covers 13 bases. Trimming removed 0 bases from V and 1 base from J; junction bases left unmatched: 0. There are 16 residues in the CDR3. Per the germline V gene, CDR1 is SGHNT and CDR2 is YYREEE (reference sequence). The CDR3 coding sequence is TGTGCCAGCAGCTTGGGGACTAGCGGGGGCCAAGAGACCCAGTACTTC. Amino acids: CASSLGTSGGQETQYF.

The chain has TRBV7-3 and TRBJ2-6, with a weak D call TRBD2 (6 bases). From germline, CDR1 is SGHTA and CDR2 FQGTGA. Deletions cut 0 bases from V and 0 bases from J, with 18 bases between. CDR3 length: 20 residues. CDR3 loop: CASSLTRLATRSSGANVLTF. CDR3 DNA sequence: TGTGCCAGCAGCTTAACTCGTCTAGCGACTCGGAGCTCTGGGGCCAACGTCCTGACTTTC.

CDR3 in amino acids: CASSAGRGRAGELFF. DNA of the CDR3: TGTGCCAGCAGCGCCGGCAGGGGGCGCGCCGGGGAGCTGTTTTTT. This sequence joins TRBV7-8 and TRBJ2-2, with 8 bases fitting TRBD1. CDR3 length: 15 residues. With 5 bases clipped from V and 6 bases from J, the junction kept 8 bases outside the gene matches. Per germline, CDR1 SGHVS and CDR2 FQNEAQ.

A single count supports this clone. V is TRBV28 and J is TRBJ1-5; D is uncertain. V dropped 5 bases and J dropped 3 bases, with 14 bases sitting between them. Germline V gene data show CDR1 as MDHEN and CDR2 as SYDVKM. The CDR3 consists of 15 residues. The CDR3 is CASSNPLGVNQPQHF. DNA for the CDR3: TGTGCCAGCAGTAACCCCCTCGGCGTCAATCAGCCCCAGCATTTT.

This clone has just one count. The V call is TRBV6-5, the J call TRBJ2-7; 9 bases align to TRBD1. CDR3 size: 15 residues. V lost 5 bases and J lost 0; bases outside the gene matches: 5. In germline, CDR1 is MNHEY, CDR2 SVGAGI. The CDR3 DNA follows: TGTGCCAGCAGTCCCCGGACAGGGGTCTCCTACGAGCAGTACTTC. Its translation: CASSPRTGVSYEQYF.

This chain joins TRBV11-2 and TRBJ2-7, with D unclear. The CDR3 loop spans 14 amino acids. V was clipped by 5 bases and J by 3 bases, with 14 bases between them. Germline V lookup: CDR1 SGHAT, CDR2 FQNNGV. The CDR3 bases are TGTGCCAGCAGCCCAGAGGTGGCGGACTACGAGCAGTACTTC. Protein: CASSPEVADYEQYF.

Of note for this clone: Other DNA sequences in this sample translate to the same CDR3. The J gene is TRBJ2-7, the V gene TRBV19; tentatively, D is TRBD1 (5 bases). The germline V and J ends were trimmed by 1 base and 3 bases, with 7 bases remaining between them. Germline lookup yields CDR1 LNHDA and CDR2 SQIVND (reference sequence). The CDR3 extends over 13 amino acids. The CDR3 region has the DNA TGTGCCAGTAGTATAGGCCAGGGCTACGAGCAGTACTTC. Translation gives CASSIGQGYEQYF.

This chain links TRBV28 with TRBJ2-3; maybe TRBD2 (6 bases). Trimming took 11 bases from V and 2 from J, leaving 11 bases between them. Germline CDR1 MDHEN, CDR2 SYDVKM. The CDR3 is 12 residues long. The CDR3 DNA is TGTGCCGGGGGGTCCAACACAGATACGCAGTATTTT. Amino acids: CAGGSNTDTQYF.

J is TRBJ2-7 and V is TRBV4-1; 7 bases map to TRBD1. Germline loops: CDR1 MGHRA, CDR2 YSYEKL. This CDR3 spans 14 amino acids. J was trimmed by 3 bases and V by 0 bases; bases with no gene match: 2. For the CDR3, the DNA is TGCGCCAGCAGCCAAGAAGGGGACAGCTACGAGCAGTACTTC. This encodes CASSQEGDSYEQYF.

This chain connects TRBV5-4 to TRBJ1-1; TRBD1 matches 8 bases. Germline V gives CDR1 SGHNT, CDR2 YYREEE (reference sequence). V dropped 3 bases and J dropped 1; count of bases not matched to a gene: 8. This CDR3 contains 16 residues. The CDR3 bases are TGTGCCAGCAGCTCAGTACCCGGGACAGGGAACACTGAAGCTTTCTTT. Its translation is CASSSVPGTGNTEAFF.

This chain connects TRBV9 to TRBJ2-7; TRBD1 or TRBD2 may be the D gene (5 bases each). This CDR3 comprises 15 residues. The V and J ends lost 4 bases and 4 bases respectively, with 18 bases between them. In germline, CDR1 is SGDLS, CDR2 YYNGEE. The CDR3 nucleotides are TGTGCCAGCAGCCCCCGGGCCTTATGGGGGTACGAGCAGTACTTC. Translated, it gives CASSPRALWGYEQYF.

The CDR3 here is CASSQVAVGWGTQYF. CDR3 nucleotides: TGCGCCAGCAGCCAAGTTGCGGTCGGTTGGGGGACCCAGTACTTC. The chain links TRBV4-1 to TRBJ2-5; no clear D gene. This CDR3 has 15 residues. Germline lookup yields CDR1 MGHRA and CDR2 YSYEKL. With 1 base removed from V and 7 bases from J, the gap between germline ends came to 16 bases.

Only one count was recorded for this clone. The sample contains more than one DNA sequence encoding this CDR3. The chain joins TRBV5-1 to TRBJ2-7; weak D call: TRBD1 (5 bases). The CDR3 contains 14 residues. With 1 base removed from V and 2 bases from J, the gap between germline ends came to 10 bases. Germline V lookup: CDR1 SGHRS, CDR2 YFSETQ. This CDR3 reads CASSLTGLPYEQYF. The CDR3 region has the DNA TGCGCCAGCAGCTTGACAGGTCTACCCTACGAGCAGTACTTC.

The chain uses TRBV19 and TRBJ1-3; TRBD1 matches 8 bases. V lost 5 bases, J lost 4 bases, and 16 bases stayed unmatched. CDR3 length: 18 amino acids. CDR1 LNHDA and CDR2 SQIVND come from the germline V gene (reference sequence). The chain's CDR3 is CASSPGTGIIAGGNTIYF. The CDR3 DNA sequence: TGTGCCAGTAGTCCCGGGACAGGAATCATTGCCGGAGGAAACACCATATATTTT.

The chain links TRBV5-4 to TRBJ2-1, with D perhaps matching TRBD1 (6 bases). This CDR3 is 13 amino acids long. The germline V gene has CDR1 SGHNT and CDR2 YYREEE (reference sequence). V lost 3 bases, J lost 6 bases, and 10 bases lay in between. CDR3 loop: CASSWEQGNEQFF. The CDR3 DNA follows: TGTGCCAGCAGCTGGGAACAGGGCAATGAGCAGTTCTTC.